The 14 T cell receptor beta chains given below trace back to one sample, sequenced in a study of shared clonotypes between healthy human individuals. Using immunoSEQ multiplex PCR, the repertoire was profiled, and TCRdb retains in-frame clones only, with some absent. The sample includes around 1.9 million clones, approximately 94% of them seen just once. Terminally differentiated effector memory CD45RA+ cells were excluded from the naive CD8 cells, which were CD45RO-negative and positively selected for CCR7. Sequencing was done on a sample of naive CD8+ T cells from PBMCs. The receptors come from a man between 18 and 35 years old in good health. Some clones in this sample may be carry-over from other donors' samples.

The chain combines TRBV5-6 with TRBJ2-1, with 10 bases that match TRBD2. Trimming removed 4 bases from V and 4 bases from J; junction bases left unmatched: 5. CDR3 length: 15 amino acids. CDR1 is SGHDT and CDR2 is YYEEEE in the germline V gene. The CDR3 coding sequence is TGTGCCAGCAGCCTCCCGGGACTAGCGTACAATGAGCAGTTCTTC. It is translated as CASSLPGLAYNEQFF.

This clone was recorded only once. The chain couples TRBV27 to TRBJ2-7; possible D gene TRBD1, 8 bases. The CDR3 contains 16 residues. V shed 5 bases and J shed 6 bases, with 23 bases lying between them. The germline gives CDR1 MNHEY, CDR2 SMNVEV (reference sequence). This chain's CDR3 is CASSAGQVLGRGEQYF. The CDR3 coding sequence is TGTGCCAGCAGTGCGGGACAGGTTCTTGGGAGGGGCGAGCAGTACTTC.

The CDR3 sequence is CASSTDTRSETQYF. CDR3 nucleotide sequence: TGTGCCAGCAGCACAGACACTAGATCGGAGACCCAGTACTTC. V and J are TRBV28 and TRBJ2-5; TRBD2 is a possible D gene (5 bases). V gave up 6 bases and J gave up 5 bases, with 16 bases separating them. The germline V gene encodes CDR1 MDHEN and CDR2 SYDVKM. The CDR3 sequence is 14 residues long.

The V and J genes are TRBV6-4 and TRBJ2-2; 9 positions agree with TRBD1. The CDR3 covers 17 residues. The V gene's germline CDR1 is MRHNA and CDR2 SNTAGT. The J segment lost 6 bases and the V segment lost 6 bases, leaving 14 bases of the junction unmatched. The CDR3 nucleotides read TGTGCCAGCAGCCCCCTCCCGGGACAGGGTTCCCCCGGGGAGCTGTTTTTT. Its protein product is CASSPLPGQGSPGELFF.

This sequence joins TRBV10-3 and TRBJ2-1; 10 bases line up with TRBD1. With V trimmed by 4 bases and J by 3 bases, 3 bases remained unmatched. Germline V lookup: CDR1 ENHRY, CDR2 SYGVKD. There are 15 residues in the CDR3. In DNA form, the CDR3 reads TGTGCCATCAGTGTGGGGGACAGGGGCTACAATGAGCAGTTCTTC. As protein: CAISVGDRGYNEQFF.

The chain uses TRBV5-5 and TRBJ1-1, with D perhaps TRBD1 (5 bases). This CDR3 comprises 16 residues. The germline V and J ends were trimmed by 4 bases and 0 bases, with 16 bases remaining between them. CDR1 is SGHKS and CDR2 is YYEKEE in the germline V gene (reference sequence). As DNA, the CDR3 is TGTGCCAGCAGCCAAGCTCCTGGGGGAATGAACACTGAAGCTTTCTTT. Translation: CASSQAPGGMNTEAFF.

V gene TRBV5-1 combines with J gene TRBJ2-3, with no clear D. CDR1 and CDR2 (germline): SGHRS, YFSETQ. The V gene lost 4 bases and the J gene lost 0 bases, with 6 bases spanning the gap. There are 13 residues in the CDR3. CDR3 loop: CASSPSSTDTQYF. In nucleotides, the CDR3 is TGCGCCAGCAGCCCCTCCAGCACAGATACGCAGTATTTT.

V and J are TRBV28 and TRBJ1-1; D ambiguous. CDR3 size: 13 residues. Germline-derived CDR1 and CDR2 are MDHEN and SYDVKM. Between the trimmed V and J ends, which lost 2 bases and 3 bases, there was a span of 7 bases. Here the CDR3 DNA reads TGTGCCAGCAGTTTAGTTCGGTACACTGAAGCTTTCTTT. It is translated as CASSLVRYTEAFF.

This clone was observed a few times. The V gene is TRBV4-1, the J gene TRBJ1-3; D is undetermined. The germline V and J ends were trimmed by 1 base and 0 bases, with 10 bases remaining between them. From germline, CDR1 is MGHRA and CDR2 YSYEKL. The length of the CDR3 is 16 residues. The CDR3 region is CASSQVLGRSGNTIYF. The DNA for the CDR3 is TGCGCCAGCAGCCAAGTACTGGGCCGCTCTGGAAACACCATATATTTT.

The chain combines TRBV4-3 with TRBJ2-2; 9 bases are shared with TRBD2. Germline CDR1 is LGHNA and CDR2 is YSLEER. The CDR3 is 18 residues long. After removal of 2 bases from V and 4 bases from J, the junction contained 11 bases not matched to a gene. The CDR3 DNA reads as TGCGCCAGCAGCCAATCTTTCGCGGGAGGGCTTTTCACCGGGGAGCTGTTTTTT. Amino acids: CASSQSFAGGLFTGELFF.

Here the CDR3 reads CASSLGGTGYGYTF. The CDR3 DNA reads TGTGCCAGCAGCTTAGGAGGGACAGGCTATGGCTACACCTTC. The chain couples TRBV7-3 to TRBJ1-2; 8 bases are shared with TRBD1. Germline lookup yields CDR1 SGHTA and CDR2 FQGTGA. This CDR3 is 14 amino acids long. V lost 2 bases, J lost 4 bases, and 3 bases stayed unmatched.

The chain carries TRBV5-1 and TRBJ2-4; 10 bases agree with TRBD2. There are 17 residues in the CDR3. CDR1 is SGHRS and CDR2 is YFSETQ in the germline V gene. J lost 2 bases, V lost 0 bases, and 5 bases had no gene match. Here the CDR3 DNA reads TGCGCCAGCAGCTTGGGACTAGCGGGTGCCTCCAAAAACATTCAGTACTTC. Amino acids: CASSLGLAGASKNIQYF.

The CDR3 sequence is CASSLAPTGSVTYGYTF. DNA for the CDR3: TGTGCCAGCAGCTTGGCGCCAACAGGCTCCGTGACCTATGGCTACACCTTC. This sequence joins TRBV11-1 and TRBJ1-2, with a possible D match to TRBD1 (5 bases). The germline CDR1 and CDR2 sequences are SGHAT and FQDESV (reference sequence). The CDR3 is 17 residues long. V was trimmed by 3 bases and J by 4 bases, leaving 21 bases between them.

This chain connects TRBV14 to TRBJ2-5, with D tentatively TRBD2 (6 bases). CDR3 length: 14 residues. In germline, CDR1 is SGHDN, CDR2 FVKESK. With 1 base removed from V and 3 bases from J, the gap between germline ends came to 9 bases. CDR3 nucleotides: TGTGCCAGCAGCCAAGGGCCGGGAGAAGAGACCCAGTACTTC. This translates into CASSQGPGEETQYF.